This T cell receptor beta chain was recorded in a study of cytomegalovirus exposure and HLA in healthy donors. Study-wide results and caveats: Fewer than 20,000 TCR beta sequences were associated with HLA alleles at 0.05 false discovery rate in a later analysis.

Turning to this clone: The antigen is undetermined.

PCR primers comprised 60 Vbeta and 13 Jbeta primers. Some clones are missing from TCRdb's copy, which holds only in-frame ones; the method was immunoSEQ multiplex PCR. This table holds 100,000 or so clones, about 76% found once. This TCR came from a woman aged 35 to 49 in good health and CMV-seronegative. Sequenced material: PBMCs.

Written as DNA, the CDR3 is TGTGCCAGCAGTTTCCTCGGGACTCCCGGGGAGCTGTTTTTT. It specifies CASSFLGTPGELFF. The chain employs TRBV27 and TRBJ2-2; possible D gene TRBD2, 6 bases. CDR1 and CDR2 from the germline V gene are MNHEY and SMNVEV (reference sequence). V lost 3 bases to trimming and J lost 6 bases, with 11 bases between them. This CDR3 is built from 14 residues.